Listed below are T cell receptor beta chains from one sample, sequenced in a study of T-cell memory formation after mild COVID-19. One entry per CDR3 protein results from TCRdb running MiXCR on the 5' RACE reads. The profile shows about 350,000 distinct CDR3 sequences, 20% to 25% of them singletons. The sample taken for sequencing was PBMCs or a T cell subset sorted from them (not recorded which). These receptors were obtained from a man between 18 and 29 years old who had mild COVID-19 (a few samples of this study predate the infection). Cell type and time point are not known. The CDR3 runs from the conserved cysteine through the conserved F or W. Fields, in order: D gene, J gene, V gene, clone size, CDR3 DNA, CDR3 protein. The D gene is left open where the match is weak. Clone size is stated in some rows and not others, as once, few, many or a class when expanded.

NA TRBJ2-4 TRBV7-9 few TGTGCCAGCAGCTTAGATACCGGGTTTCAGTACTTC CASSLDTGFQYF
NA TRBJ2-6 TRBV4-1 NA TGCGCCAGCAGGCATACTGGGGCCAACGTCCTGACTTTC CASRHTGANVLTF
TRBD2 TRBJ2-1 TRBV4-3 NA TGCGCCAGCAGCCAAGAGGGACTAGGCCTGGAGCAGTTCTTC CASSQEGLGLEQFF
TRBD1 TRBJ1-6 TRBV7-6 few TGTGCCAGCAGCTTTGAGGGGGCTAATTCACCCCTCCACTTT CASSFEGANSPLHF
NA TRBJ2-7 TRBV20-1 few TGCAGTGCTACTCCACCAGGTTACGAGCAGTACTTC CSATPPGYEQYF
NA TRBJ1-1 TRBV5-1 NA TGCGCCAGCAGCCTTCCGGCCATGAACACTGAAGCTTTCTTT CASSLPAMNTEAFF
NA TRBJ1-1 TRBV18 NA TGTGCCAGCTCACCTCGCCCTCAGCCCATGAACACTGAAGCTTTCTTT CASSPRPQPMNTEAFF
TRBD2 TRBJ2-1 TRBV5-1 few TGCGCCAGCAGCTTGAGGACTAGCGGGGGATATGAGCAGTTCTTC CASSLRTSGGYEQFF
TRBD1 TRBJ1-2 TRBV7-9 NA TGTGCCAGCAGCTCCGCGACAGGGGGAGGCTACACCTTC CASSSATGGGYTF
NA TRBJ2-1 TRBV2 many TGTGCCAGCGTGACCGGGACCTCCAATGAGCAGTTCTTC CASVTGTSNEQFF
TRBD2 TRBJ2-2 TRBV4-3 few TGCGCCAGCAGTCCACTAGCGGGGGCGCCGACCGGGGAGCTGTTTTTT CASSPLAGAPTGELFF
TRBD1 TRBJ1-5 TRBV2 few TGTGCCAGCAGAGACAGGGGGAGTCAGCCCCAGCATTTT CASRDRGSQPQHF
NA TRBJ2-5 TRBV7-2 few TGTGCCAGCAGCTTAGCGCCTGCCCAAGAGACCCAGTACTTC CASSLAPAQETQYF
NA TRBJ2-3 TRBV7-3 few TGTGCCAGCAGCTTCCAGACGGGGAGCACAGATACGCAGTATTTT CASSFQTGSTDTQYF
TRBD1 TRBJ2-1 TRBV6-6 NA TGTGCCAGCTACCGGGACAGGGGGAGCGATGAGCAGTTCTTC CASYRDRGSDEQFF
NA TRBJ2-1 TRBV14 NA TGTGCCAGCAGCCAAGGGGCAGGGCGGCAGGGAAATGAGCAGTTCTTC CASSQGAGRQGNEQFF
TRBD1 TRBJ1-2 TRBV20-1 few TGCAGTGCTAGTGTTGAGGGGGCGACCCATAACTATGGCTACACCTTC CSASVEGATHNYGYTF
TRBD1 TRBJ2-1 TRBV29-1 NA TGCAGCGTGACCGGGACAGGGATTGAGCAGTTCTTC CSVTGTGIEQFF
NA TRBJ1-2 TRBV30 NA TGTGCCTGGAGTAAGGGGATGGGCTACACCTTC CAWSKGMGYTF
NA TRBJ2-1 TRBV3-1 many TGTGCCAGCAGCCAAGATCCACTGGATCGGCTCTCCTACAATGAGCAGTTCTTC CASSQDPLDRLSYNEQFF
TRBD1 TRBJ1-2 TRBV20-1 few TGCAGTGCCCCCAGACAGGGAGCCTATGGCTACACCTTC CSAPRQGAYGYTF
TRBD1 TRBJ1-2 TRBV5-1 NA TGCGCCAGCAGCCCGAACAGGGGGACCAACTATGGCTACACCTTC CASSPNRGTNYGYTF
TRBD2 TRBJ2-4 TRBV15 NA TGTGCCACCAGCAGAGGGACTAGCGGGGGACTTCCCAAAAACATTCAGTACTTC CATSRGTSGGLPKNIQYF
TRBD1 TRBJ1-1 TRBV19 once TGTGCCAGTAGTCCAAGGAACAGGGGCACTGAAGCTTTCTTT CASSPRNRGTEAFF
NA TRBJ2-5 TRBV7-6 NA TGTGCCAGCAGCTTAGGCGCAGGGTACCAAGAGACCCAGTACTTC CASSLGAGYQETQYF
TRBD1 TRBJ2-2 TRBV5-1 many TGCGCCAGCAGCCTGGGACAGGCTATTAACACCGGGGAGCTGTTTTTT CASSLGQAINTGELFF
TRBD1 TRBJ1-1 TRBV7-9 NA TGTGCCAGCAGCTTCGGGACAGGTTTCTTGGACACTGAAGCTTTT CASSFGTGFLDTEAF
NA TRBJ1-2 TRBV3-1 few TGTGCCAGCAGCCAGGTAGACCGGGTTGGTGGCTACACCTTC CASSQVDRVGGYTF
TRBD2 TRBJ2-2 TRBV6-2/TRBV6-3 NA TGTGCCAGCAGCCTACTAGCGGGGGGGCCCGGGGAGCTGTTTTTT CASSLLAGGPGELFF
NA TRBJ1-5 TRBV5-1 NA TGCGCCAGCAGCCCCGACAGCTCACACAATCAGCCCCAGCATTTT CASSPDSSHNQPQHF
TRBD1 TRBJ2-3 TRBV7-6 few TGTGCCAGCAGCCGTCAGGGGGACCCCACAGATACGCAGTATTTT CASSRQGDPTDTQYF
NA TRBJ2-5 TRBV15 NA TGTGCCACCAGCGAAGGGCAGGGAAGGTACCAAGAGACCCAGTACTTC CATSEGQGRYQETQYF
NA TRBJ2-5 TRBV7-9 many TGTGCCAGCAGCTTAGCTGCAGGGCAAGAGACCCAGTACTTC CASSLAAGQETQYF
TRBD2 TRBJ2-3 TRBV11-3 NA TGTGCCAGCAGCTTTCTAGCGGACAACACAGATACGCAGTATTTT CASSFLADNTDTQYF
TRBD1 TRBJ2-7 TRBV18 few TGTGCCAGCTCACCACGGGGACAGGGTACCTACGAGCAGTACTTC CASSPRGQGTYEQYF
NA TRBJ1-3 TRBV18 many TGTGCCAGCTCACCTTCGCAGGTCAGCTCTGGAAACACCATATATTTT CASSPSQVSSGNTIYF
NA TRBJ1-5 TRBV20-1 many TGCAGTGCTAAAGACAGCAATCAGCCCCAGCATTTT CSAKDSNQPQHF
NA TRBJ2-1 TRBV29-1 NA TGCAGCGTTGTTGAGGCAGAGGAGCAGTTCTTC CSVVEAEEQFF
NA TRBJ2-7 TRBV4-1 NA TGCGCCAGCAGCCAATTAAGCAGGGGCTCCTACGAGCAGTACTTC CASSQLSRGSYEQYF
NA TRBJ2-1 TRBV4-3 NA TGCGCCAGCAGCCAAGATAGCACCTCATCGGATGAGCAGTTCTTC CASSQDSTSSDEQFF
NA TRBJ2-3 TRBV12-3/TRBV12-4 many TGTGCCAGCAGTTTAGGACTTTCAGATACGCAGTATTTT CASSLGLSDTQYF
TRBD1 TRBJ1-1 TRBV2 NA TGTGCCACCAAGAGTGAGACAGGGGACACTGAAGCTTTCTTT CATKSETGDTEAFF
NA TRBJ2-5 TRBV18 NA TGTGCCAGCTCACCACTCGGGAACCCCAAAGAGACCCAGTACTTC CASSPLGNPKETQYF
NA TRBJ1-4 TRBV20-1 few TGCAGTGCTATGCGGGAAAAACTGTTTTTT CSAMREKLFF
NA TRBJ1-4 TRBV12-3/TRBV12-4 NA TGTGCCAGCAGTAGAGGCGGGTTGTTCACTAATGAAAAACTGTTTTTT CASSRGGLFTNEKLFF